The present entry profiles one T cell receptor (beta chain) with its context. The antigen is undetermined. The data were obtained in a study of T cell responses to AZD1222 COVID-19 vaccine. Study-wide results and caveats: Repertoire sampling occurred only after the peak T cell response. AZD1222 recipients seropositive at baseline numbered only 6 or 7. Donors in the cohort were predominantly white British and more often female, and clonal diversity was possibly underestimated.

Produced via immunoSEQ multiplex PCR; TCRdb's table is partial and in-frame only. The sample contains about 73,000 clones, roughly nine tenths of which appear only once. The input for sequencing was peripheral blood, taken 28 days after the second AZD1222 dose. This TCR was sampled from an adult who received the AZD1222 COVID-19 vaccine.

In DNA form, the CDR3 reads TGTGCCAGCAGCGCCGGACAGTACAATGAGCAGTTCTTC. Protein: CASSAGQYNEQFF. The V gene is TRBV7-3, the J gene TRBJ2-1, with D tentatively TRBD1 (6 bases). The V gene's germline CDR1 is SGHTA and CDR2 FQGTGA. CDR3 length: 13 residues. V gave up 5 bases and J gave up 4 bases, with 9 bases separating them.